This T cell receptor beta chain was recorded in a study of T cell repertoires in cytomegalovirus infection. From the reads, TCRdb called clonotypes with MiXCR, one entry per CDR3 protein. In the table there are 310,000 or so distinct CDR3 sequences, about 25% of which are singletons. CDR1 is ENHRY, CDR2 SYGVKD, per germline. Unmatched junction bases numbered 7, after V lost 6 bases and J lost 5 bases. CDR3 length equals 15 residues. The sequence derives from a human donor in good health (CMV status not recorded). Some clones in this sample may be carry-over from other donors' samples. The genes are TRBV10-3 and TRBJ2-3, with 11 bases lining up with TRBD2. Material: PBMCs. CDR3 sequence (DNA): TGTGCCATCAGAGACACCACTAGCGGGAGAGATACGCAGTATTTT. Encoded protein: CAIRDTTSGRDTQYF.